This TCR beta chain was captured by sequencing in a study of OX40 agonist ivuxolimab in advanced cancers. Trimming took off 3 bases at V and 6 bases at J, with 18 bases between the two ends. The CDR3 length is 16 residues. Per the germline V gene, CDR1 is SGHDN and CDR2 is FVKESK. Repertoires were generated with immunoSEQ multiplex PCR, while TCRdb's copy carries only in-frame clones and drops some. The profile shows around 81,000 clones, approximately 79% of them singletons. This sample comprised CD4+ or CD8+ T cells sorted from blood, obtained in a trial of the OX40 agonist ivuxolimab. This clonotype originated in an adult with an advanced solid tumor such as melanoma, head and neck, liver or kidney cancer. This chain joins TRBV14 and TRBJ1-3; D is unclear. The CDR3 loop reads CASSHSESWEENTIYF. The CDR3, as DNA: TGTGCCAGCAGCCACTCCGAGTCTTGGGAGGAAAACACCATATATTTT.